Presented here are 5 T cell receptor beta chains from one specimen sequenced in a study of OX40 agonist ivuxolimab in advanced cancers. Method: immunoSEQ multiplex PCR; TCRdb's copy keeps in-frame clones and lacks some. The sample records tens of thousands of clones, roughly 87% being singletons. The source was CD4+ or CD8+ T cells sorted from blood, collected in a trial of the OX40 agonist ivuxolimab. The receptors were gathered from an adult with an advanced solid tumor such as melanoma, head and neck, liver or kidney cancer.

Only one count was recorded for this clone. The chain has TRBV4-1 and TRBJ1-2; no clear D gene. V lost 0 bases and J lost 5, with 16 bases in between. Germline V CDR1 and CDR2: MGHRA, YSYEKL. This CDR3 is built from 16 residues. Here the CDR3 reads CASSQDPMSTLYGYTF. The CDR3 DNA is TGCGCCAGCAGCCAAGATCCCATGTCGACCCTTTATGGCTACACCTTC.

J is TRBJ1-3 and V is TRBV5-5; D gene unclear. This CDR3 is built from 14 residues. V was clipped by 1 base and J by 1 base, with 6 bases between them. Per germline, CDR1 SGHKS and CDR2 YYEKEE (reference sequence). In nucleotides, the CDR3 is TGTGCCAGCAGCTTGTGGGTTTCTGGAAACACCATATATTTT. Its translation: CASSLWVSGNTIYF.

V and J are TRBV9 and TRBJ1-1; D is uncertain. From germline, CDR1 is SGDLS and CDR2 YYNGEE. The CDR3 is made up of 14 amino acids. V was cut by 0 bases and J by 0 bases, with 6 bases left in between. CDR3 sequence: CASSVAAVNTEAFF. DNA of the CDR3: TGTGCCAGCAGCGTAGCTGCGGTGAACACTGAAGCTTTCTTT.

The gene calls are TRBV9 and TRBJ2-5; maybe TRBD1 (7 bases). The CDR3 runs 16 residues. CDR1 is SGDLS and CDR2 is YYNGEE in the germline V gene. The V gene lost 0 bases and the J gene lost 2 bases, with 14 bases spanning the gap. For the CDR3, the DNA is TGTGCCAGCAGCGTAGGTGGCAGGGGGACTCAAGAGACCCAGTACTTC. Translated: CASSVGGRGTQETQYF.

The genes are TRBV19 and TRBJ2-3, with TRBD1 matching 8 bases. With V trimmed by 4 bases and J by 0 bases, 9 bases remained unmatched. CDR1 is LNHDA and CDR2 is SQIVND in the germline V gene (reference sequence). This CDR3 region has 17 residues. For the CDR3, the DNA is TGTGCCAGTAGTACCCGACAGGGGTGGAGAAGCACAGATACGCAGTATTTT. As protein: CASSTRQGWRSTDTQYF.